This TCR beta chain was sequenced in a study of STAT5B mutations in CD4+ large granular lymphocyte leukemia. Across the whole study: Healthy donors showed HLA-associated enrichment of the CDR3 'QG' motif. General study points: Without HLA matching, higher CD4+ than CD8+ T-LGLL clonality could reflect small sample size.

Some clones are missing from TCRdb's copy, which holds only in-frame ones; the method was immunoSEQ multiplex PCR. The table shows about 22,000 clones, with 78% occurring only once. On this clone itself: Its antigen is not identified.

Controls came from buffy coats of healthy blood donors. This TCR was recovered from a human donor in good health. Sequences were obtained from CD4+ T cells from blood buffy coats.

CDR3 bases: TGTGCCACCAGCAGAGGAACAGGGGGGAGCTCTGGAAACACCATATATTTT. This encodes CATSRGTGGSSGNTIYF. The chain uses TRBV15 and TRBJ1-3; TRBD1 matches 8 bases. J was trimmed by 0 bases and V by 1 base; bases with no gene match: 5. Germline CDR1 is LNHNV and CDR2 is YYDKDF (reference sequence). The CDR3 loop spans 17 amino acids.